This TCR beta chain comes out of a study of cytomegalovirus exposure and HLA in healthy donors. Primers for the PCR totalled 60 Vbeta and 13 Jbeta. Profiled with immunoSEQ multiplex PCR; TCRdb holds only in-frame clones, not every one. This table has 82,000 or so clones, approximately 74% appearing once. Whole-study findings and limits: In a later analysis, a missense DCLRE1C variant was linked to TCR beta V- and J-gene trimming. The classifier reportedly diagnosed cytomegalovirus status with high specificity and sensitivity.

For this clone: Its specificity is unknown.

This clonotype originated in a woman aged 45-60 years in good health and CMV-seropositive. Sequencing was carried out using PBMCs.

This CDR3 reads CASSQGTGVAYEQYF. For the CDR3, the DNA is TGTGCCAGCAGTCAGGGTACGGGAGTGGCCTACGAGCAGTACTTC. The V call is TRBV5-6, the J call TRBJ2-7; D possibly corresponds to TRBD2 (6 bases). Germline values: CDR1 SGHDT, CDR2 YYEEEE. V lost 5 bases to trimming and J lost 2 bases, with 17 bases between them. The CDR3 runs to 15 residues.